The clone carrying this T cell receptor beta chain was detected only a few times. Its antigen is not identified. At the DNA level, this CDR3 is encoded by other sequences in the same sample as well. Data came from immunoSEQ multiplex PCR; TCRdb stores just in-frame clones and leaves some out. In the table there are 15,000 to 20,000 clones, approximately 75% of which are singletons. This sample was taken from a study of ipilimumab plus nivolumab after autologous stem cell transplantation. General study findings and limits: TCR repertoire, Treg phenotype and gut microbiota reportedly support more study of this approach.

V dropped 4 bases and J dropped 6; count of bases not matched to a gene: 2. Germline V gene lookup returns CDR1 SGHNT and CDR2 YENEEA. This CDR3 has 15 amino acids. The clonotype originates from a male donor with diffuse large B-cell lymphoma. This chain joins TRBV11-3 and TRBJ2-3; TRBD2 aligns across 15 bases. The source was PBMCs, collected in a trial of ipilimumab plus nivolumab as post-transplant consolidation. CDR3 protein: CASSSGLAGGDTQYF. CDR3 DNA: TGTGCCAGCAGCTCCGGACTAGCGGGAGGGGATACGCAGTATTTT.